Each of the 2 T cell receptor beta chains below was sequenced from the same sample in a study of T cell changes during pregnancy in multiple sclerosis (dated by TCRdb to the late 2010s). Library preparation used the immunoSEQ multiplex PCR assay. This immuneACCESS table, as held by TCRdb, lists in-frame sequences with V and J called but not all clones. Of the missing ones, under half trace to an unresolved V gene in checked studies; the others have no known cause. This sample lists fewer than 110,000 clones; more than 85% were detected once. 3% to 3.5% of the sample belongs to the ten largest clones. The starting material was peripheral blood, obtained in the second trimester of pregnancy. The receptors stem from a female donor with multiple sclerosis, enrolled in a pregnancy study.

V is TRBV6-5 and J is TRBJ1-5, with D possibly TRBD1 on 6 matching bases. CDR1 and CDR2 from the germline V gene are MNHEY and SVGAGI. The CDR3 has 15 amino acids. Trimming removed 6 bases at V and 5 bases at J, with 17 bases between. The CDR3 sequence is CASSLGTSFDQPQHF. DNA for the CDR3: TGTGCCAGCAGCTTAGGGACATCCTTTGATCAGCCCCAGCATTTT.

In its sample, this clone was seen once. The genes are TRBV18 and TRBJ2-7; no reliable D call. The CDR3 extends over 13 amino acids. CDR1 is KGHSH and CDR2 is LQKENI in the germline V gene. Trimming removed 0 bases from V and 5 bases from J, with 8 bases in between. The CDR3 loop is CASSPPSADEQYF. CDR3 nucleotides: TGTGCCAGCTCACCACCGAGCGCTGACGAGCAGTACTTC.